The 25 T cell receptor beta chains given below trace back to one sample, sequenced in a study of T-cell reconstitution after alpha-beta-depleted transplantation in children. Unique molecular identifiers were used in preparing the TCRbeta library. Each CDR3 protein gets one entry after TCRdb re-called the PCR reads with MiXCR. The data contain 200,000 to 250,000 distinct CDR3 sequences, approximately 8.9% of them seen just once; the ten biggest clones take up 6.3%. The sequenced sample was PBMCs, mostly from graft donor cells, obtained 180 days after TCRalphabeta/CD19-depleted stem cell transplant. The receptors come from a male patient between 5 and 17 years old who had a stem cell transplant for acute lymphoblastic leukemia, so the T cells may come from the graft donor.

This clonotype has a count of ten or more. The rearrangement uses TRBV5-1 and TRBJ2-7, with 7 bases matching TRBD2. V lost 3 bases, J lost 2 bases, and 11 bases stayed unmatched. CDR3 size: 16 residues. CDR1 is SGHRS, CDR2 YFSETQ, per germline. As DNA, the CDR3 is TGCGCCAGCAGCTGGAGTTGGGGGGGTACGGCCTACGAGCAGTACTTC. It is translated as CASSWSWGGTAYEQYF.

CDR3 region: CASSLASGGAYEQYF. In DNA, the CDR3 is TGTGCCAGCAGCTTGGCCAGCGGAGGGGCCTACGAGCAGTACTTC. The rearrangement links TRBV5-4 to TRBJ2-7; tentative D call: TRBD2 (6 bases). Deletions cut 0 bases from V and 2 bases from J, with 12 bases between. This CDR3 spans 15 amino acids. Germline values: CDR1 SGHNT, CDR2 YYREEE (reference sequence).

Comments on this clonotype: A single base separates this from a much larger clone, so it may be a read error. This rearrangement joins TRBV5-6 to TRBJ1-6, with D uncertain. CDR3 size: 15 residues. The V end was cut by 4 bases, the J end by 8 bases, with 16 bases between. The germline CDR1 and CDR2 sequences are SGHDT and YYEEEE. The CDR3 sequence is CASSAGKIRDSPLHF. The DNA for the CDR3 is TGTGCCAGCAGCGCCGGGAAGATTAGGGATTCACCCCTCCACTTT. The variable domain in full, completed from reference TRBV5-6 and TRBJ1-6, reads DAGVTQSPTHLIKTRGQQVTLRCSPKSGHDTVSWYQQALGQGPQFIFQYYEEEERQRGNFPDRFSGHQFPNYSSELNVNALLLGDSALYLCASSAGKIRDSPLHFGNGTRLTVT.

The V and J genes are TRBV18 and TRBJ1-5; D is undetermined. V was clipped by 0 bases and J by 0 bases, with 3 bases between them. CDR1 is KGHSH and CDR2 is LQKENI in the germline V gene. The length of the CDR3 is 14 residues. The CDR3 sequence: CASSPPDSNQPQHF. The CDR3 region has the DNA TGTGCCAGCTCACCACCAGATAGCAATCAGCCCCAGCATTTT.

The sample holds many counts of this clonotype. This chain connects TRBV7-6 to TRBJ1-1; 9 bases line up with TRBD1. The CDR3 has 15 residues. CDR1 SGHVS and CDR2 FNYEAQ come from the germline V gene. After removal of 4 bases from V and 4 bases from J, the junction contained 7 bases not matched to a gene. CDR3 sequence: CASSSPDRGVTEAFF. CDR3 sequence (DNA): TGTGCCAGCAGCTCCCCCGACAGGGGGGTCACTGAAGCTTTCTTT.

This clonotype was picked up many times. V and J are TRBV7-2 and TRBJ2-7, with D possibly TRBD2 on 6 matching bases. The CDR3 contains 15 residues. Trimming stripped 1 base from V and 2 bases from J, with 12 bases between. Germline CDR1 and CDR2: SGHTA and FQGNSA. The CDR3 here is CASSLEGGPTYEQYF. The CDR3 DNA reads as TGTGCCAGCAGCTTAGAGGGAGGCCCAACCTACGAGCAGTACTTC.

The genes are TRBV5-6 and TRBJ2-5; the D call may be TRBD1 or TRBD2 (5 bases each). The CDR3 length is 17 residues. The germline gives CDR1 SGHDT, CDR2 YYEEEE. Trimming took off 2 bases at V and 5 bases at J, with 22 bases between the two ends. The DNA for the CDR3 is TGTGCCAGCAGCTTAGGGCAGGGACGACTGGGAATGGAGACCCAGTACTTC. This translates into CASSLGQGRLGMETQYF.

This clonotype was recorded at least ten times. The rearrangement joins TRBV5-1 to TRBJ2-3, with D possibly being TRBD2 (5 bases). Trimming pared 0 bases from V and 2 bases from J, leaving 13 bases between. Germline V CDR1 and CDR2: SGHRS, YFSETQ. CDR3 length equals 16 residues. This chain's CDR3 is CASSLGWGDDTDTQYF. DNA for the CDR3: TGCGCCAGCAGCTTGGGTTGGGGAGACGACACAGATACGCAGTATTTT. Full variable domain (rest looked up from reference TRBV5-1 and TRBJ2-3): KAGVTQTPRYLIKTRGQQVTLSCSPISGHRSVSWYQQTPGQGLQFLFEYFSETQRNKGNFPGRFSGRQFSNSRSEMNVSTLELGDSALYLCASSLGWGDDTDTQYFGPGTRLTVL.

This clonotype was found many times. This sequence joins TRBV7-2 and TRBJ2-7, with TRBD2 identical over 13 bases. Germline CDR1 reads SGHTA; CDR2 reads FQGNSA. CDR3 length equals 13 residues. With 7 bases clipped from V and 6 bases from J, the junction kept 3 bases outside the gene matches. The CDR3 DNA reads TGTGCCAGCACTCGACTAGCGGGAGGCGAGCAGTACTTC. Residues: CASTRLAGGEQYF.

The chain has TRBV23-1 and TRBJ2-1; 9 positions match TRBD1. TRBV23-1 is given ORF status, its function remaining uncertain. This CDR3 region has 19 residues. Unmatched junction bases numbered 15, after V lost 2 bases and J lost 4 bases. DNA for the CDR3: TGCGCCAGCAGTCAACCGTCGATGGAGGGACAGGGTTCTTACAATGAGCAGTTCTTC. Protein: CASSQPSMEGQGSYNEQFF.

The table lists this clonotype with many counts. The chain links TRBV7-9 to TRBJ2-3; 7 bases are a match to TRBD2. There are 16 residues in the CDR3. CDR1 and CDR2 (germline): SEHNR, FQNEAQ (reference sequence). Germline trimming cut 4 bases from V and 2 bases from J; bases unmatched to any gene: 9. CDR3 bases: TGTGCCAGCAGCTCCGGGCCCCGGGACTACACAGATACGCAGTATTTT. Translated: CASSSGPRDYTDTQYF.

This clonotype has a count of ten or more. The CDR3 DNA sequence: TGTGCCAGCAGCCAAGGTCCCCGGGACTGGAAGACAGATACGCAGTATTTT. This sequence encodes CASSQGPRDWKTDTQYF. The V and J genes are TRBV3-1 and TRBJ2-3; the D gene is possibly TRBD2 (6 bases). From germline, CDR1 is LGHDT and CDR2 YNNKEL (reference sequence). Trimming took 1 base from V and 3 from J, leaving 17 bases between them. This CDR3 has 17 amino acids.

This clonotype occurred many times. Germline is not matched at one junction end, which may reflect a read error. The chain is built from TRBV6-6 and TRBJ2-7; D is possibly TRBD1 or TRBD2 (5 bases each). CDR1 is MNHNY and CDR2 is SVGAGI in the germline V gene (reference sequence). This CDR3 region has 12 residues. This CDR3 reads CASSSGPREGRF. In DNA, the CDR3 is TGTGCCAGCAGTTCGGGACCCAGGGAAGGTCGCTTC.

There are many counts of this clonotype. The chain has TRBV5-6 and TRBJ2-7; a possible D gene is TRBD2 (6 bases). Germline V CDR1 and CDR2: SGHDT, YYEEEE. The CDR3 spans 18 residues. Between the trimmed V and J ends, which lost 3 bases and 3 bases, there was a span of 25 bases. The CDR3 region is CASSSSFRGNPNYYEQYF. The CDR3 DNA sequence: TGTGCCAGCAGCTCATCCTTCCGGGGGAATCCTAATTACTACGAGCAGTACTTC.

The chain couples TRBV12-3 or TRBV12-4 to TRBJ1-4; possible D gene TRBD1, 6 bases. The CDR3 extends over 11 amino acids. Trimming shortened V by 4 bases and J by 12 bases, and 9 bases separated the two germline ends. CDR3 sequence: CASSYREELFF. CDR3 in DNA: TGTGCCAGCAGTTACAGGGAGGAACTGTTTTTT.

This clonotype was detected many times. The rearrangement uses TRBV28 and TRBJ2-1; 13 bases fit TRBD2. This CDR3 has 15 residues. Germline CDR1 reads MDHEN; CDR2 reads SYDVKM. The junction had 6 bases not matched to a gene; V was cut back by 5 bases and J by 8 bases. The chain's CDR3 is CASSRGLAGDHEQFF. CDR3 nucleotides: TGTGCCAGCAGTCGAGGACTAGCGGGAGATCATGAGCAGTTCTTC.

This clonotype has a count of ten or more. V usage is TRBV7-2 and J usage is TRBJ2-7; D not certain. The CDR3 is 13 amino acids. Germline CDR1 is SGHTA and CDR2 is FQGNSA. V was shortened by 4 bases and J by 1 base, with 8 bases between the two germline ends. CDR3 nucleotide sequence: TGTGCCAGCAGCTCATCCTCTTCCTACGAGCAGTACTTC. Translating gives CASSSSSSYEQYF.

This clonotype was seen at least ten times. The DNA for the CDR3 is TGCAGTGCTAGAGGTAGGGAGTTCCGAGATGGGGCCAACGTCCTGACTTTC. Protein: CSARGREFRDGANVLTF. V and J are TRBV20-1 and TRBJ2-6; TRBD2 is a possible D gene (5 bases). Trimming removed 1 base from V and 3 bases from J, with 16 bases in between. The germline V gene encodes CDR1 DFQATT and CDR2 SNEGSKA (reference sequence). The CDR3 runs to 17 residues.

This chain uses TRBV7-9 with TRBJ1-6, with D unresolved. Germline V gene sequence: CDR1 SEHNR, CDR2 FQNEAQ (reference sequence). V dropped 5 bases and J dropped 1 base, with 9 bases sitting between them. This CDR3 has 15 amino acids. CDR3 in DNA: TGTGCCAGCAGCGCTCGAGGTTCCTATAATTCACCCCTCCACTTT. Translation gives CASSARGSYNSPLHF.

The sample holds many counts of this clonotype. V is TRBV28 and J is TRBJ2-3, with D perhaps matching TRBD1 (6 bases). The CDR3 length is 16 residues. Germline CDR1 reads MDHEN; CDR2 reads SYDVKM. Trimming stripped 4 bases from V and 2 bases from J, with 16 bases between. The CDR3 DNA sequence: TGTGCCAGCAGTTCCCGTTGGGGGCTTAACACAGATACGCAGTATTTT. It translates to CASSSRWGLNTDTQYF.

This clonotype has at least ten counts. The V gene is TRBV6-1, the J gene TRBJ2-5, with 9 bases identical to TRBD1. This CDR3 region has 15 residues. Germline trimming cut 6 bases from V and 5 bases from J; bases unmatched to any gene: 10. Germline V gene data show CDR1 as MNHNS and CDR2 as SASEGT. The CDR3, as DNA: TGTGCCAGCAGCTCCCACAGGGGGCCCGGGGAGACCCAGTACTTC. As protein: CASSSHRGPGETQYF.

This clonotype was counted ten times or more. CDR3 coding DNA: TGTGCCAGCAGTGCCGGGACAGGTTATTCACCCCTCCACTTT. This gives the protein CASSAGTGYSPLHF. The gene calls are TRBV12-3 or TRBV12-4 and TRBJ1-6; 8 bases agree with TRBD1. The ends lost 5 bases at V and 8 bases at J; junction bases unmatched: 5. CDR3 length: 14 residues.

On this clonotype itself: Compared with germline, one end of the junction differs, possibly owing to a read error. The chain uses TRBV7-9 and TRBJ2-1, with 9 nucleotides matching TRBD2. Germline values: CDR1 SEHNR, CDR2 FQNEAQ (reference sequence). There are 16 residues in the CDR3. The CDR3 sequence is CTSSLGPAGGRNEQFF. CDR3 bases: TGTACCAGCAGCTTAGGGCCAGCGGGGGGCCGGAATGAGCAGTTCTTC.

There are many counts of this clonotype. The rearrangement joins TRBV20-1 to TRBJ1-2; the D is unclear. The germline gives CDR1 DFQATT, CDR2 SNEGSKA (reference sequence). The CDR3 has 11 residues. The CDR3 nucleotides are TGCAGCGCGGCGGTAAACTATGGCTACACCTTC. This encodes CSAAVNYGYTF.

In its sample, this clonotype was seen many times. The chain couples TRBV6-5 to TRBJ2-7; TRBD1 is a possible D gene (6 bases). Trimming removed 6 bases at V and 2 bases at J, with 14 bases between. The germline V gene has CDR1 MNHEY and CDR2 SVGAGI. There are 14 residues in the CDR3. CDR3 sequence: CASSGTLPPYEQYF. The DNA of the CDR3 is TGTGCCAGCAGCGGGACACTGCCTCCCTACGAGCAGTACTTC.